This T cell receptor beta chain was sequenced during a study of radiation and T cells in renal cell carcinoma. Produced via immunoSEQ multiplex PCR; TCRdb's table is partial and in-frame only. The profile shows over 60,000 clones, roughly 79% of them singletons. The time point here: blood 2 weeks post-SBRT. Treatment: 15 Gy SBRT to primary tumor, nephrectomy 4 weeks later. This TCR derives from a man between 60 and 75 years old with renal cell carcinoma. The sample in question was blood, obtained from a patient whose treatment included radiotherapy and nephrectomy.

The CDR3 DNA reads as TGTGCCAGTAGTATGGGACTAGAACCCTACAATGAGCAGTTCTTC. It is translated as CASSMGLEPYNEQFF. This chain uses TRBV19 with TRBJ2-1; 8 bases align to TRBD2. The ends lost 3 bases at V and 2 bases at J; junction bases unmatched: 3. CDR1 and CDR2 from the germline V gene are LNHDA and SQIVND (reference sequence). The CDR3 extends over 15 amino acids. Together with reference TRBV19 and TRBJ2-1, the CDR3 gives the full variable domain: DGGITQSPKYLFRKEGQNVTLSCEQNLNHDAMYWYRQDPGQGLRLIYYSQIVNDFQKGDIAEGYSVSREKKESFPLTVTSAQKNPTAFYLCASSMGLEPYNEQFFGPGTRLTVL.